What follows are 10 T cell receptor beta chains derived from one specimen sequenced in a study of cytomegalovirus exposure and HLA in healthy donors. 60 Vbeta and 13 Jbeta primers were used in PCR. Profiling relied on immunoSEQ multiplex PCR, and the TCRdb table lists in-frame clones only, not all of them. The listing records 100,000 to 150,000 clones. Sequenced sample: PBMCs. All receptors come from a man aged 18 to 30 in good health and CMV-seronegative.

This chain connects TRBV6-1 to TRBJ1-6, with no clear D. From germline, CDR1 is MNHNS and CDR2 SASEGT. V was shortened by 1 base and J by 9 bases, with 7 bases between the two germline ends. This CDR3 contains 13 residues. CDR3 coding DNA: TGTGCCAGCAGTGAAGACCCACTTTCACCCCTCCACTTT. Protein: CASSEDPLSPLHF.

This chain connects TRBV5-1 to TRBJ2-2; D possibly corresponds to TRBD1 (6 bases). The CDR3 totals 16 residues. V was trimmed by 5 bases and J by 2 bases, leaving 16 bases between them. The germline V gene encodes CDR1 SGHRS and CDR2 YFSETQ. DNA of the CDR3: TGCGCCAGCAGGAAAGGGGGAGCACTAAACACCGGGGAGCTGTTTTTT. Translation: CASRKGGALNTGELFF. Complete variable domain (other parts from reference TRBV5-1 and TRBJ2-2): KAGVTQTPRYLIKTRGQQVTLSCSPISGHRSVSWYQQTPGQGLQFLFEYFSETQRNKGNFPGRFSGRQFSNSRSEMNVSTLELGDSALYLCASRKGGALNTGELFFGEGSRLTVL.

The CDR3 reads CASSLPTLRGSGGYTF. The CDR3 region has the DNA TGTGCCAGCAGCTTACCCACCCTAAGGGGGAGCGGTGGCTACACCTTC. This sequence joins TRBV7-9 and TRBJ1-2, with D perhaps TRBD1 (6 bases). Trimming shortened V by 2 bases and J by 7 bases, and 20 bases separated the two germline ends. Germline-derived CDR1 and CDR2 are SEHNR and FQNEAQ (reference sequence). This CDR3 is built from 16 residues.

The genes are TRBV19 and TRBJ2-7, with 11 positions matching TRBD2. CDR1 and CDR2 from the germline V gene are LNHDA and SQIVND (reference sequence). V was pared by 5 bases and J by 2 bases, with 14 bases of the junction left unmatched. The length of the CDR3 is 18 residues. DNA of the CDR3: TGTGCCAGTAGTCCTTTACTGGGGGGGACTAGCGGAACCTACGAGCAGTACTTC. Translated, it gives CASSPLLGGTSGTYEQYF.

V usage is TRBV11-2 and J usage is TRBJ2-3, with D possibly being TRBD2 (6 bases). Germline CDR1 is SGHAT and CDR2 is FQNNGV. This CDR3 is 14 amino acids long. V dropped 0 bases and J dropped 7 bases, with 11 bases sitting between them. In DNA, the CDR3 is TGTGCCAGCAGCTTAGAAGTTAGCGGAAATACGCAGTATTTT. It translates to CASSLEVSGNTQYF. The whole variable domain, remainder taken from reference TRBV11-2 and TRBJ2-3, is EAGVAQSPRYKIIEKRQSVAFWCNPISGHATLYWYQQILGQGPKLLIQFQNNGVVDDSQLPKDRFSAERLKGVDSTLKIQPAKLEDSAVYLCASSLEVSGNTQYFGPGTRLTVL.

The chain employs TRBV6-1 and TRBJ2-7; 13 positions match TRBD2. This CDR3 spans 18 amino acids. Germline assignment: CDR1 MNHNS and CDR2 SASEGT. V shed 1 base, J shed 5 bases, and the junction held 11 bases outside the gene matches. This CDR3 is CASSEGLAGGSLGDEQYF. CDR3 sequence (DNA): TGTGCCAGCAGTGAAGGACTAGCGGGGGGCTCTCTCGGGGACGAGCAGTACTTC.

Worth noting for this clone: One junction end disagrees with the germline gene, perhaps due to a read error. The chain combines TRBV30 with TRBJ1-2; D gene ambiguous. There are 13 residues in the CDR3. Germline V gene sequence: CDR1 GTSNPN, CDR2 SVGIG (reference sequence). The CDR3 DNA reads TGTGCCGGGAGGTCCCGTCCTAACTATGGCTACACCTTC. Amino acid sequence: CAGRSRPNYGYTF.

The genes are TRBV5-4 and TRBJ1-1; weak D call: TRBD1 (5 bases). Germline V CDR1 and CDR2: SGHNT, YYREEE (reference sequence). The CDR3 totals 11 residues. Trimming removed 4 bases from V and 6 bases from J, with 7 bases in between. The DNA of the CDR3 is TGTGCCAGCAGCGGGGGGGCTGAAGCTTTCTTT. Its translation is CASSGGAEAFF.

This rearrangement joins TRBV5-1 to TRBJ2-1; 14 nucleotides agree with TRBD2. Germline CDR1 reads SGHRS; CDR2 reads YFSETQ. V shed 4 bases, J shed 0 bases, and the junction held 3 bases outside the gene matches. The CDR3 is made up of 17 amino acids. The CDR3 region is CASSVTSGGASYNEQFF. The CDR3 nucleotides are TGCGCCAGCAGCGTGACTAGCGGGGGGGCCTCCTACAATGAGCAGTTCTTC.

V gene TRBV5-6 combines with J gene TRBJ2-1; D perhaps matches TRBD2 (6 bases). The CDR3 contains 15 residues. V was shortened by 0 bases and J by 0 bases, with 7 bases between the two germline ends. CDR1 is SGHDT and CDR2 is YYEEEE in the germline V gene. DNA for the CDR3: TGTGCCAGCAGCTTGGTACTAGCCTCCTACAATGAGCAGTTCTTC. The encoded protein is CASSLVLASYNEQFF.